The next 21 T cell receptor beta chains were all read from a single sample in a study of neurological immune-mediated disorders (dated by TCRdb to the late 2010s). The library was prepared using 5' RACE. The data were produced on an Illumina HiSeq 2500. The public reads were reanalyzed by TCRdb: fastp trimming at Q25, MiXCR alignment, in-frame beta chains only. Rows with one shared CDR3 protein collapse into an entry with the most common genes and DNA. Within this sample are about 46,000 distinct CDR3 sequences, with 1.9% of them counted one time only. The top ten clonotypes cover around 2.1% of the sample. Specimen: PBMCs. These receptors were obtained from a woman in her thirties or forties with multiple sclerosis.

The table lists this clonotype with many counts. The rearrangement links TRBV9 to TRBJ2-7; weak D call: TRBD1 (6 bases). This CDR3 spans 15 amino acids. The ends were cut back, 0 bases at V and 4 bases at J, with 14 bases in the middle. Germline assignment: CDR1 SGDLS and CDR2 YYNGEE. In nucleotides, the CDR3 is TGTGCCAGCAGCGTAGGGGACACCACTTTATACGAGCAGTACTTC. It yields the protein CASSVGDTTLYEQYF.

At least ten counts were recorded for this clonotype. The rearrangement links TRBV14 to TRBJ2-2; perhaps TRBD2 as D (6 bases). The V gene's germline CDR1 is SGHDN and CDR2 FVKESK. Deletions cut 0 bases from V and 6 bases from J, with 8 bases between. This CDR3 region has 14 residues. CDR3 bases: TGTGCCAGCAGCCAAGACTGGGGGGCCGGGGAGCTGTTTTTT. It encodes CASSQDWGAGELFF. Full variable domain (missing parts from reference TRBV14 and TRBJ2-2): EAGVTQFPSHSVIEKGQTVTLRCDPISGHDNLYWYRRVMGKEIKFLLHFVKESKQDESGMPNNRFLAERTGGTYSTLKVQPAELEDSGVYFCASSQDWGAGELFFGEGSRLTVL.

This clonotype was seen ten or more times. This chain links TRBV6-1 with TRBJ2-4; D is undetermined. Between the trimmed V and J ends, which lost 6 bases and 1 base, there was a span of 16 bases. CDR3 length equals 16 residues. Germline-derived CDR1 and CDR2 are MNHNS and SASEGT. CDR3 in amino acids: CASSLVFGKAKNIQYF. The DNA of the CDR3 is TGTGCCAGCAGCCTGGTATTCGGAAAGGCCAAAAACATTCAGTACTTC.

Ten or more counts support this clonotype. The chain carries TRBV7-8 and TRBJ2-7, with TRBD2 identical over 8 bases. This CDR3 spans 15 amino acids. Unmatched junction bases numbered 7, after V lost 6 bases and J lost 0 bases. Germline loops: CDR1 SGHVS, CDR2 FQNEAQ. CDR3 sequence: CASSRQRGPSYEQYF. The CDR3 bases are TGTGCCAGCAGTCGCCAGCGGGGGCCCTCCTACGAGCAGTACTTC.

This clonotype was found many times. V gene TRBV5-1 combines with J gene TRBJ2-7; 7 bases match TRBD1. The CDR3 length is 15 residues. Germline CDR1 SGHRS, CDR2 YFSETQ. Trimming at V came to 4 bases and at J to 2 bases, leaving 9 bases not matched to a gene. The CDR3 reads CASSIRDSGTYEQYF. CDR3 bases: TGCGCCAGCAGCATCCGGGACAGTGGAACCTACGAGCAGTACTTC.

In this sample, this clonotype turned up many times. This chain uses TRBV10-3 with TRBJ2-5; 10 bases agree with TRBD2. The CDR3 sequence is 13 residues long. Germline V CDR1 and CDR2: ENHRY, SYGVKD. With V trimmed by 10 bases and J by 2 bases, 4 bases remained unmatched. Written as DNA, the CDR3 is TGTGCCAGTCTAGCGGGGGAGCAAGAGACCCAGTACTTC. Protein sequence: CASLAGEQETQYF.

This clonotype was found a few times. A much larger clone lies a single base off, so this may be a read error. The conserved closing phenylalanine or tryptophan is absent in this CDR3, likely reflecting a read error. The CDR3 reads CSARGLAGFNEQFC. The CDR3 DNA is TGCAGTGCTAGAGGGCTAGCGGGGTTCAATGAGCAGTTCTGC. The chain is built from TRBV20-1 and TRBJ2-1; 9 nucleotides align to TRBD2. This CDR3 spans 14 amino acids. Losses at the gene ends were 1 base for V and 6 bases for J; bases not matched to a gene: 4. Germline V gene data show CDR1 as DFQATT and CDR2 as SNEGSKA (reference sequence).

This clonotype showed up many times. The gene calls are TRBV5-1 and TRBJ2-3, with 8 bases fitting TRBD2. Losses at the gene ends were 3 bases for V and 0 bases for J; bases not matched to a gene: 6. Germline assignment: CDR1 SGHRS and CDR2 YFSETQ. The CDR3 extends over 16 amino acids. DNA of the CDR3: TGCGCCAGCAGCTCCGCAATAGCGGGGAGCACAGATACGCAGTATTTT. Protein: CASSSAIAGSTDTQYF.

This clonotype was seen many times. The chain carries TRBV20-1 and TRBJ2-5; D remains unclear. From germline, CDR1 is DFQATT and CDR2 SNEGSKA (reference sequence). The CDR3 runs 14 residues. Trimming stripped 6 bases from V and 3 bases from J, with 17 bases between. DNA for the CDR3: TGCAGTGCCCTAGATAGGTCAGGAAAAGAGACCCAGTACTTC. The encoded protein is CSALDRSGKETQYF.

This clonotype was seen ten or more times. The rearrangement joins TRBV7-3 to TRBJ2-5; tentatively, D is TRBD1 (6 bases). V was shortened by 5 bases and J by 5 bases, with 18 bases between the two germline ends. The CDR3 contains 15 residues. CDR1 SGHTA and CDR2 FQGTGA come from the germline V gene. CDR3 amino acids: CASSPQTGPQETQYF. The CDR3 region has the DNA TGTGCCAGCAGCCCCCAGACAGGCCCCCAGGAGACCCAGTACTTC.

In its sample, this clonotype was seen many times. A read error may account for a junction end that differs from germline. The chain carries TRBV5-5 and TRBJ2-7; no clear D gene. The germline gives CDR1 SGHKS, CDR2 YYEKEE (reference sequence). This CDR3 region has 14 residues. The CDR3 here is CASRPPADSDEQYF. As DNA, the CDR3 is TGTGCCAGCCGCCCCCCGGCAGACTCCGACGAGCAGTACTTC.

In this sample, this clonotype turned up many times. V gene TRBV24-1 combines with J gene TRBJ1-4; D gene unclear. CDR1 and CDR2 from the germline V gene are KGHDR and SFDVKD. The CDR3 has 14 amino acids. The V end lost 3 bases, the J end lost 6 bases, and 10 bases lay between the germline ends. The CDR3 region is CATSDNGGYEKLFF. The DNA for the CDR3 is TGTGCCACCAGTGATAACGGCGGATATGAAAAACTGTTTTTT.

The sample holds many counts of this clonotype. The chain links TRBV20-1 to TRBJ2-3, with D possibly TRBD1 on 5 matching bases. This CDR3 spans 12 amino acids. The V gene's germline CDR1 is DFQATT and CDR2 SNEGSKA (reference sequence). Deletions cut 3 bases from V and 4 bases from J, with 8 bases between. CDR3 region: CSARSRADTQYF. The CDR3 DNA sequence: TGCAGTGCTAGGTCCAGGGCAGATACGCAGTATTTT.

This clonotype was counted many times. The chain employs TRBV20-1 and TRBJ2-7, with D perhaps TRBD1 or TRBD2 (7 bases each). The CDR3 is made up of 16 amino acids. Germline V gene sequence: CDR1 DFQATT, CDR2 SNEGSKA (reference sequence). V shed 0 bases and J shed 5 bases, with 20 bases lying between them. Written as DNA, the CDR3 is TGCAGTGCTAGAGACCCCCGACAGGGAGGGGAAGACGAGCAGTACTTC. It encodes CSARDPRQGGEDEQYF.

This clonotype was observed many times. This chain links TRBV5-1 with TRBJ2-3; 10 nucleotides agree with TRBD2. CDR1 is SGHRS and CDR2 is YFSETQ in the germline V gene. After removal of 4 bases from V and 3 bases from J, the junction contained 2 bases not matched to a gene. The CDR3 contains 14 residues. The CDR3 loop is CASSLAGVTDTQYF. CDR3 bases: TGCGCCAGCAGCCTAGCGGGGGTGACAGATACGCAGTATTTT. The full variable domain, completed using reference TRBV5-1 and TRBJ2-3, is KAGVTQTPRYLIKTRGQQVTLSCSPISGHRSVSWYQQTPGQGLQFLFEYFSETQRNKGNFPGRFSGRQFSNSRSEMNVSTLELGDSALYLCASSLAGVTDTQYFGPGTRLTVL.

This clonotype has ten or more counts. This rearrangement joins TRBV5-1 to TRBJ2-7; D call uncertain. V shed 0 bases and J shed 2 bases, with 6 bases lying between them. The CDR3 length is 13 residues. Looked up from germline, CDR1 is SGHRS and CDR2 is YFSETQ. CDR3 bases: TGCGCCAGCAGCTTGGTGCAGCCCTACGAGCAGTACTTC. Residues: CASSLVQPYEQYF.

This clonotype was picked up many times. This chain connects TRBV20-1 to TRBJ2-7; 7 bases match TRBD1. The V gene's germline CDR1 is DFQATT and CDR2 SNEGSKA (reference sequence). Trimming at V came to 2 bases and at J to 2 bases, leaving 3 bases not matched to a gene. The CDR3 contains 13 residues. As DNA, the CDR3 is TGCAGTGCTAGAAGGGACAGAGCCTACGAGCAGTACTTC. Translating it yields CSARRDRAYEQYF.

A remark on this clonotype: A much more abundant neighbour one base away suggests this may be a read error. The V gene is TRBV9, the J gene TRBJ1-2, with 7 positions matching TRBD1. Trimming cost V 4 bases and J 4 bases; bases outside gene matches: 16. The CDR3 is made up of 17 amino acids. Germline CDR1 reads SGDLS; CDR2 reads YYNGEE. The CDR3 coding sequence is TGTGCCAGCAGCCTTACCGGGAAAGGGGGCGCGGGCTATGGCTACACCTTC. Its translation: CASSLTGKGGAGYGYTF. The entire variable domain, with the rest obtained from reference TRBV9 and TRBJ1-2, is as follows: DSGVTQTPKHLITATGQRVTLRCSPRSGDLSVYWYQQSLDQGLQFLIQYYNGEERAKGNILERFSAQQFPDLHSELNLSSLELGDSALYFCASSLTGKGGAGYGYTFGSGTRLTVV.

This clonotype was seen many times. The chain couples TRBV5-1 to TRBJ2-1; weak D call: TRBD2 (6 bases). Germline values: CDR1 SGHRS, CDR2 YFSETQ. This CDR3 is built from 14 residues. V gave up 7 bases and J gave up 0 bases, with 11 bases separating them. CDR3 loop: CASGGDSSYNEQFF. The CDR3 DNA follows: TGCGCCAGCGGCGGGGATAGCTCCTACAATGAGCAGTTCTTC.

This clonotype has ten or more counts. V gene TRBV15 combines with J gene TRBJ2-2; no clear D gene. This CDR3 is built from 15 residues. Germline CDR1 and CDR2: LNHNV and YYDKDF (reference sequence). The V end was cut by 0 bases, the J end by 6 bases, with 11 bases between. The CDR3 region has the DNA TGTGCCACCAGCAGAGAATTAGCCCTTTCCGGGGAGCTGTTTTTT. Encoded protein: CATSRELALSGELFF.

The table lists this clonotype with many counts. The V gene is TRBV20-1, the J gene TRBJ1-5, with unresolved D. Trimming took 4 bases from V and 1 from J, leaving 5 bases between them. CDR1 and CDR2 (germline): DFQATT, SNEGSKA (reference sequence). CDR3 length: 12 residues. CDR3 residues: CSAKGSNQPQHF. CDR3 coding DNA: TGCAGTGCTAAGGGAAGCAATCAGCCCCAGCATTTT.